The 2 T cell receptor beta chains given below trace back to one sample, sequenced in a study of post-analysis software for immune sequencing data. General observations from the study: Controls showed lower frequencies than patients for roughly 5 TRBV segments, and TRBV5-6, TRBV5-1 and TRBV20-1 were among these.

Their antigens are not known. cDNA libraries for TCR beta contained unique molecular identifiers. TCRdb analysed the PCR reads with MiXCR anew, one entry per CDR3 protein. The sample has 750,000 to 950,000 distinct CDR3 sequences, about 53% seen once; the top ten hold 4.6%. Material: blood. The receptors stem from a girl aged 10-17 years with multiple sclerosis.

The chain is built from TRBV3-1 and TRBJ2-5, with TRBD2 matching 7 bases. Germline assignment: CDR1 LGHDT and CDR2 YNNKEL (reference sequence). The junction had 7 bases not matched to a gene; V was cut back by 0 bases and J by 3 bases. The CDR3 consists of 16 residues. The CDR3 region is CASSQDGAGVKETQYF. CDR3 bases: TGTGCCAGCAGCCAAGACGGGGCGGGAGTGAAAGAGACCCAGTACTTC.

A single count supports this clonotype. This chain joins TRBV10-3 and TRBJ2-7; possible D gene TRBD2, 5 bases. The CDR3 consists of 14 residues. CDR1 and CDR2 from the germline V gene are ENHRY and SYGVKD. With 2 bases removed from V and 2 bases from J, the gap between germline ends came to 10 bases. CDR3 coding DNA: TGTGCCATCAGTGAGCCCGGGGTGACCTACGAGCAGTACTTC. This codes for CAISEPGVTYEQYF.